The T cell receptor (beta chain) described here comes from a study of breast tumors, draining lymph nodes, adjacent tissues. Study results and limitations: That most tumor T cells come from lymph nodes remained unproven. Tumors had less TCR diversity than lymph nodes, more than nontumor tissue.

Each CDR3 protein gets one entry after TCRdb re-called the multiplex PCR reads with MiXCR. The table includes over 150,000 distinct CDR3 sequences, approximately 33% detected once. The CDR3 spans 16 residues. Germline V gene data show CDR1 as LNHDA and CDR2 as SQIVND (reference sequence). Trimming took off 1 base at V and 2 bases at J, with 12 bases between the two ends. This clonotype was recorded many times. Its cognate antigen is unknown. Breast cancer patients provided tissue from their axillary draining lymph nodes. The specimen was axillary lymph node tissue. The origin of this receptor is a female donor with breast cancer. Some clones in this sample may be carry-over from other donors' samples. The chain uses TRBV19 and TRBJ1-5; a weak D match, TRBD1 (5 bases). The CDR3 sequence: CASSIAAGVGNQPQHF. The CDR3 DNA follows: TGTGCCAGTAGTATAGCTGCGGGGGTTGGCAATCAGCCCCAGCATTTT.